These T cell receptor beta chains were read from a single sample in a study of blood T cells in healthy people across ages. TCRdb fed the 5' RACE reads into MiXCR, producing one record per CDR3 protein. Found here are approximately 1.5 million distinct CDR3 sequences, approximately 39% of them singletons; the top ten hold over 3.5%. Material: blood. These TCRs come from a woman aged 18-29 years in good health. CDR3s include the opening cysteine and the closing phenylalanine or tryptophan. A D gene is named only where the DNA matches it firmly. The size field is filled for only some rows; it gives once, few, many or a size class.

D gene,clone size,J gene,CDR3 length,V gene,CDR3 DNA,CDR3 protein
.,.,TRBJ1-1,16,TRBV7-3,TGTGCCAGCAGCTTAATGGCGGGGTTGCGGAACGCTGAAGCTTTCTTT,CASSLMAGLRNAEAFF
.,.,TRBJ2-7,16,TRBV20-1,TGCAGTGCTAGAGATAGTCGTTCGGGATCCTACAATGAGCAGTACTTC,CSARDSRSGSYNEQYF
.,many,TRBJ1-2,12,TRBV27,TGTGCCAGCAGTCCACAGGGATCTGGCTACACCTTC,CASSPQGSGYTF
.,.,TRBJ2-5,16,TRBV9,TGTGCCAGCAGCGTAGGGGCACTAGTGGGGGCAGATACCCAGTACTTC,CASSVGALVGADTQYF
.,.,TRBJ2-7,14,TRBV20-1,TGCAGTGCTAGAGATCGGAACAAAGCCTACGAGCAGTACTTC,CSARDRNKAYEQYF
TRBD2,.,TRBJ2-1,18,TRBV7-2,TGTGCCAGCAGCTTAGTTAGTACTAGCGGGAGCTTCTACAATGAGCAGTTCTTC,CASSLVSTSGSFYNEQFF
.,.,TRBJ1-1,16,TRBV11-2,TGTGCCAGCAGCTTAGATCGCGGCAGGGTAAACACTGAAGCTTTCTTT,CASSLDRGRVNTEAFF
.,.,TRBJ2-1,17,TRBV21-1,TGTGCCAGCGCCCCCCGACTAGCGAGGAAAACCTACAATGAGCAGTTCTTC,CASAPRLARKTYNEQFF
.,.,TRBJ1-2,14,TRBV7-9,TGTGCCAGCAGCGTATCTCCGGTACGTTATGGCTACACCTTC,CASSVSPVRYGYTF
TRBD1,.,TRBJ1-2,15,TRBV14,TGTGTCAGCAGCCAAGGGACAGCCACCTCCTATGGCTACACCTTC,CVSSQGTATSYGYTF
.,.,TRBJ1-6,15,TRBV6-6,TGTGCCAGCAGCTTCCCCGGGGGCCATAATTCACCCCTCCACTTT,CASSFPGGHNSPLHF
.,.,TRBJ2-1,13,TRBV9,TGTGCCAGCACCAAGACAGGGAGGAATGAGCAGTTCTTC,CASTKTGRNEQFF
TRBD1,.,TRBJ2-2,17,TRBV25-1,TGTGCCAGCAGTGAACCTGACAGGGGGCTGAACACCGGGGAGCTGTTTTTT,CASSEPDRGLNTGELFF
TRBD2,.,TRBJ2-1,14,TRBV20-1,TGCAGTGCTAGAGGGACTAGCTCCTACAATGAGCGGTTCTTC,CSARGTSSYNERFF
.,.,TRBJ1-4,12,TRBV29-1,TGCAGCGTTGTAATCGCATCGGAAAAACTGTTTTTT,CSVVIASEKLFF
TRBD1,.,TRBJ1-1,21,TRBV4-1,TGCGCCGGCAGCATCTTTTCAATTTGGACAGGGGTTTCTTTTTTCCACACTGAAGCTTTCTTT,CAGSIFSIWTGVSFFHTEAFF
.,.,TRBJ1-6,15,TRBV27,TGTGCCAGCTGTTTATCGGGGCTTTGGAATTCACCCCTCCACTTT,CASCLSGLWNSPLHF
.,.,TRBJ1-1,12,TRBV20-1,TGCAGTGCCCCTGACGGATACACTGAAGCTTTCTTT,CSAPDGYTEAFF
TRBD2,.,TRBJ2-1,17,TRBV20-1,TGCAGTGCTAGGATACCGCAGGGAGCGGGGGTTTACAATGAGCGGTTCTTC,CSARIPQGAGVYNERFF
.,few,TRBJ1-5,15,TRBV12-3/TRBV12-4,TGTGCCAGCAGCCCTTCTCCCAGGGGTAGCCAGCCCCAGCATTTT,CASSPSPRGSQPQHF
.,.,TRBJ2-4,13,TRBV3-1,TGTGCCAGCAGCCCGTCGTCCAAAAACATTCAGTACTTC,CASSPSSKNIQYF
.,.,TRBJ1-2,13,TRBV7-2,TGTACCAGCAGCTCTGGACAAACCTATGGCTACACCTTC,CTSSSGQTYGYTF
.,.,TRBJ2-1,11,TRBV9,TGTGCCAGCAGCGCGCAAAATGAGCAGTTCTTC,CASSAQNEQFF
.,.,TRBJ2-3,13,TRBV24-1,TGTGCCACCAACAGTGATAGCACAGATACGCAGTATTTT,CATNSDSTDTQYF
.,.,TRBJ1-1,16,TRBV28,TGTGCCAGCAGTTTATTGGGCCCCCGAGGGGGCACTGAAGCTTTCTTT,CASSLLGPRGGTEAFF
.,.,TRBJ1-1,13,TRBV20-1,TGCAGTGCCCAACAGGGAAGTTACACTGAAGCTTTCTTT,CSAQQGSYTEAFF
.,.,TRBJ1-2,11,TRBV20-1,TGCAGTGCTCCCAGGGTCTATGGCTACACCTTC,CSAPRVYGYTF
TRBD2,.,TRBJ2-1,15,TRBV9,TGTGCCAGCAGCCCAGAGGGACTAGGCTTTGATGAGCAGTTCTTC,CASSPEGLGFDEQFF
TRBD1,.,TRBJ1-4,16,TRBV4-1,TGCGCCAGCAGCCAAGGCACGGGACAGAAAAATGAAAAACTGTTTTTT,CASSQGTGQKNEKLFF
TRBD2,.,TRBJ2-5,12,TRBV7-9,TGTTCCGGCGGGAGGGCCGTCGATGAGCAGTACTTC,CSGGRAVDEQYF
.,.,TRBJ2-3,14,TRBV14,TGTGCCAGCAGCGAGGACTCCATCGTAGATACGCAGTATTTT,CASSEDSIVDTQYF
.,.,TRBJ1-1,14,TRBV12-3/TRBV12-4,TGTGCCAGCAGCCAGAGGGGGTATAGCACTGAAGCTTTCTTT,CASSQRGYSTEAFF
.,.,TRBJ2-1,15,TRBV7-2,TGTGCCAGCAGACCTGGTGGGGGGCTGGACAATGAGCAGTTCTTC,CASRPGGGLDNEQFF
TRBD2,.,TRBJ2-7,16,TRBV7-2,TGTGCAAGCAGCTTAGGGACTAGCGGGGAGGGATACGAGCAGTACTTC,CASSLGTSGEGYEQYF
.,.,TRBJ1-6,14,TRBV9,TGTGCCAGCAGCACCCGACAAGATAATTCACCCCTCCACTTT,CASSTRQDNSPLHF
.,.,TRBJ2-6,17,TRBV4-3,TGCGCCAGCAGCCAACCGGGACAAAGCTCTGGGGCCAACGTCCTGACTTTC,CASSQPGQSSGANVLTF
TRBD2,.,TRBJ2-1,16,TRBV4-1,TGCGCCAGCAGCCAGCTTCTAGCGGGGGGGGTAAAGGAGCAGTTCTTC,CASSQLLAGGVKEQFF
.,.,TRBJ2-7,13,TRBV4-2,TGTGCCAGCAGGCTAGTTTCGGGCGGTGAGCAGTACTTC,CASRLVSGGEQYF
.,many,TRBJ2-1,13,TRBV4-1,TGCGCCAGCAGCCAAGAGAGAACCGGGGAGCAGTTCTTC,CASSQERTGEQFF
.,.,TRBJ2-1,15,TRBV7-9,TGTGCCAGCAGCTTCTTAGGGAGCTCCTACAATGAGCAGTTCTTC,CASSFLGSSYNEQFF
.,once,TRBJ1-1,16,TRBV30,TGTGCCTGGAGTGTAGGTTTCGGAATGGCGAGCACTGAAGCTTTCTTT,CAWSVGFGMASTEAFF
TRBD1,many,TRBJ2-7,14,TRBV7-2,TGTGCCAGCAGCTCCCGGGACAGGGGGTACGAGCAGTACTTC,CASSSRDRGYEQYF
.,.,TRBJ2-1,13,TRBV5-1,TGCGCCAGCAGACCAGAAACCCGCAATGAGCAGTTCTTC,CASRPETRNEQFF
.,few,TRBJ2-5,13,TRBV27,TGTGCCAGCAGTTTACTGGCCAAAGAGACCCAGTACTTC,CASSLLAKETQYF
.,few,TRBJ2-1,16,TRBV24-1,TGTGCCACCAGTGATGCCGGGGGTAGCTCCTACAATGAGCAGTTCTTC,CATSDAGGSSYNEQFF
.,.,TRBJ2-5,9,TRBV29-1,TGCAGCGTTTATCGGACCCGGTACTTC,CSVYRTRYF
TRBD1,few,TRBJ2-1,16,TRBV27,TGTGCCAGCAGTTTATCGACAGGGTACTCCTACAATGAGCAGTTCTTC,CASSLSTGYSYNEQFF
TRBD1,.,TRBJ2-5,14,TRBV5-1,TGCGCCAGCAGCTTTCAGGGGGCACGGGGGACCCAGTACTTC,CASSFQGARGTQYF
TRBD2,many,TRBJ2-3,16,TRBV4-3,TGCGCCAGCAGCCACACGACTAGCTACGGCACAGATACGCAGTATTTT,CASSHTTSYGTDTQYF
.,many,TRBJ1-1,12,TRBV29-1,TGCAGCGTTGTCCCAGTTGGGACTGAAGCTTTCTTT,CSVVPVGTEAFF
.,once,TRBJ2-4,15,TRBV6-5,TGTGCCAGCAGCTCCCCTGGGGGGCTAGGAAACATTCAGTACTTC,CASSSPGGLGNIQYF